This T cell receptor (beta chain) is drawn from a study of technical replicates of blood from a few donors. This CDR3 comprises 12 residues. Looked up from germline, CDR1 is MDHEN and CDR2 is SYDVKM. V was shortened by 10 bases and J by 4 bases, with 14 bases between the two germline ends. The method was immunoSEQ multiplex PCR; TCRdb's version includes in-frame clones alone and lacks a portion of them. The sample has about 83,000 clones; approximately 94% are singletons. This clone occurred once. The sequencing input was T cells isolated from PBMCs. The J gene is TRBJ2-7, the V gene TRBV28; maybe TRBD1 (6 bases). This receptor was taken from a human donor in good health. CDR3 protein: CATGVTGYEQYF. The CDR3 nucleotides read TGTGCCACAGGGGTCACGGGATACGAGCAGTACTTC.